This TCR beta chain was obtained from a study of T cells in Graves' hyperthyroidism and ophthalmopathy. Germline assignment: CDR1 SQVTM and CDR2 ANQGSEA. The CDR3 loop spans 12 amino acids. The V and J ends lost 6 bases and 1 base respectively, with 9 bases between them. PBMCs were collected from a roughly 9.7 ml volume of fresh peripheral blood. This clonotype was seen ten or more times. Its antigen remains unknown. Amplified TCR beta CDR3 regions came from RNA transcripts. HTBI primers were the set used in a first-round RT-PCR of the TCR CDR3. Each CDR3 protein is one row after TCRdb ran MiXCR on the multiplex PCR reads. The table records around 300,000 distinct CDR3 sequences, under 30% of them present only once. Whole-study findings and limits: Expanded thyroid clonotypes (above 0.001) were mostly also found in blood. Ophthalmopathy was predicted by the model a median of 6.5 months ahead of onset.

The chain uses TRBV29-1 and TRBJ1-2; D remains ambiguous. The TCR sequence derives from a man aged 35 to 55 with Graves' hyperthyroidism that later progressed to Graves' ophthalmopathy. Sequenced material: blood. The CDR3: CSVDTDNYGYTF. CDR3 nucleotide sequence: TGCAGCGTAGATACCGATAACTATGGCTACACCTTC.